A selection of T cell receptor beta chains follows, all from one sample in a study of control samples from healthy donors and cancer patients. Produced via immunoSEQ multiplex PCR; TCRdb's table is partial and in-frame only. Of 150,000 to 200,000 clones listed, more than 80% are singletons. The specimen was blood. All receptors derive from a man under 40 in good health. The CDR3 runs from the conserved cysteine through the conserved F or W. Fields, in order: V gene, D gene, J gene, CDR3 protein, CDR3 DNA. The D gene is left open where the match is weak.

>TRBV6-6|.|TRBJ1-2
CASSFSADGYTF
TGTGCCAGCAGTTTCAGTGCGGATGGCTACACCTTC
>TRBV7-2|TRBD1|TRBJ2-7
CASSPRTGWDGEQYF
TGTGCCAGCAGCCCAAGGACAGGGTGGGATGGGGAGCAGTACTTC
>TRBV5-4|TRBD1|TRBJ1-2
CASSLDRGEGYTF
TGTGCCAGCAGCTTAGACAGGGGTGAGGGCTACACCTTC
>TRBV7-9|.|TRBJ2-1
CASSKKVSGPGSYNEQFF
TGTGCCAGCAGCAAAAAGGTATCGGGCCCGGGGTCCTACAATGAGCAGTTCTTC
>TRBV25-1|.|TRBJ2-7
CASSDGQLIYEQYF
TGTGCCAGCAGTGACGGACAGTTGATCTACGAGCAGTACTTC
>TRBV7-9|.|TRBJ1-1
CASSQGLGGNTEAFF
TGTGCCAGCAGCCAGGGTTTAGGGGGGAACACTGAAGCTTTCTTT
>TRBV28|.|TRBJ1-1
CASCFRLNTEAFF
TGTGCCAGCTGCTTTCGGCTAAACACTGAAGCTTTCTTT
>TRBV5-1|.|TRBJ2-2
CASSLGFGGRGTGELFF
TGCGCCAGCAGCTTGGGGTTCGGGGGGCGCGGTACCGGGGAGCTGTTTTTT
>TRBV4-1|TRBD1|TRBJ1-2
CASSQGRQGGYGYTF
TGCGCCAGCAGCCAAGGTAGACAGGGAGGTTATGGCTACACCTTC
>TRBV6-5|.|TRBJ1-1
CARRDGNTEAFF
TGTGCCCGCAGGGACGGTAACACTGAAGCTTTCTTT
>TRBV2|TRBD1|TRBJ1-2
CASSIQGNGYTF
TGTGCCAGCAGCATACAGGGGAACGGCTACACCTTC
>TRBV7-2|.|TRBJ2-1
CASSLGLPYNEQFF
TGTGCCAGCAGCTTGGGGCTACCATACAATGAGCAGTTCTTC
>TRBV7-2|.|TRBJ1-3
CASSLALLGHGQQLRAIYF
TGTGCCAGCAGCTTAGCGTTACTAGGCCATGGACAGCAGTTACGGGCCATATATTTT
>TRBV2|.|TRBJ1-4
CASSLGEIGLPTNEKLFF
TGTGCCAGCAGTTTAGGAGAAATAGGGCTACCAACTAATGAAAAACTGTTTTTT
>TRBV6-1|.|TRBJ1-6
CASSELVGRGNSPLHF
TGTGCCAGCAGTGAACTTGTCGGGAGGGGGAATTCACCCCTCCACTTT
>TRBV2|.|TRBJ2-5
CASSEGETQYF
TGTGCCAGCAGTGAAGGAGAGACCCAGTACTTC
>TRBV6-4|.|TRBJ1-1
CASSDKGTEAFF
TGTGCCAGCAGTGACAAGGGCACTGAAGCTTTCTTT
>TRBV4-1|.|TRBJ2-3
CASSLEGFGGSTDTQYF
TGCGCCAGCAGCCTGGAGGGTTTTGGCGGTAGCACAGATACGCAGTATTTT
>TRBV19|.|TRBJ1-3
CASSQGRDSGNTIYF
TGTGCCAGTAGTCAAGGCAGGGATTCTGGAAACACCATATATTTT
>TRBV7-3|TRBD2|TRBJ2-2
CASSSPPSGNTGELFF
TGTGCCAGCAGCTCCCCTCCTAGCGGTAACACCGGGGAGCTGTTTTTT
>TRBV15|.|TRBJ2-5
CATSRANTGHQETQYF
TGTGCCACCAGCAGAGCGAATACGGGGCACCAAGAGACCCAGTACTTC
>TRBV12-1|.|TRBJ1-3
CASSLRASSGNTIYF
TGTGCCAGCAGCTTAAGGGCCTCCTCTGGAAACACCATATATTTT
>TRBV11-2|.|TRBJ1-3
CASSLDNGSGNTIYF
TGTGCCAGCAGCTTAGATAACGGGTCTGGAAACACCATATATTTT
>TRBV11-2|.|TRBJ2-7
CASSLVHSSYEQYF
TGTGCCAGCAGCTTAGTTCACTCATCCTACGAGCAGTACTTC
>TRBV9|TRBD2|TRBJ2-1
CASSVAAGLAGGSSYNEQFF
TGTGCCAGCAGCGTAGCGGCGGGACTAGCGGGGGGAAGCTCCTACAATGAGCAGTTCTTC
>TRBV7-9|.|TRBJ1-1
CASSLDGGPNTEAFF
TGTGCCAGCAGCTTAGATGGGGGGCCGAACACTGAAGCTTTCTTT
>TRBV11-3|.|TRBJ2-3
CASSARLGGDTQYF
TGTGCCAGCAGCGCCCGACTAGGTGGGGATACGCAGTATTTT
>TRBV5-1|.|TRBJ2-7
CASSADGPYEQYF
TGCGCCAGCAGCGCAGACGGGCCCTACGAGCAGTACTTC
>TRBV7-3|.|TRBJ2-3
CASSPGPFTGTDTQYF
TGTGCCAGCAGCCCCGGACCATTCACAGGGACAGATACGCAGTATTTT
>TRBV6-5|.|TRBJ2-6
CASGGPGANVLTF
TGTGCCAGCGGGGGGCCCGGGGCCAACGTCCTGACTTTC